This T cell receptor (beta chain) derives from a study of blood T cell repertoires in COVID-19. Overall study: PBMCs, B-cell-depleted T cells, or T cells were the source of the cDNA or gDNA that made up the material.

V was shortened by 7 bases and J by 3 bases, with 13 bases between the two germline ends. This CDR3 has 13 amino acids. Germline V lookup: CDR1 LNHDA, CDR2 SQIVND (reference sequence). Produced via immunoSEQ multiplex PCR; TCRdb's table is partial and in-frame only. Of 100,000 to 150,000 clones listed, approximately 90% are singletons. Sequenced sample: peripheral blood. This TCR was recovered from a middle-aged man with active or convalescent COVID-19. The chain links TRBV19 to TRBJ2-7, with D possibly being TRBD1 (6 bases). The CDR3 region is CASKEQGDYEQYF. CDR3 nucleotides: TGTGCCAGTAAGGAACAGGGAGACTACGAGCAGTACTTC.